Listed below are T cell receptor beta chains from one sample, sequenced in a study of blood T cells in healthy people across ages. In TCRdb, the 5' RACE reads were re-called with MiXCR into one record per CDR3 protein. The sample shows 1.5 million to 2 million distinct CDR3 sequences, roughly 27% of them seen only once. The material sequenced was blood. These receptors came from a woman under 40 in good health. Both conserved end residues are part of each CDR3. Fields, in order: clone size, J gene, CDR3 length, D gene, V gene, CDR3 DNA, CDR3 protein. A D gene is named only where the DNA matches it firmly. Expanded clones are given a class, and other clones once, few, many or no size at all.

abundance: NA; j_gene: TRBJ1-3; len: 14; d_gene: NA; v_gene: TRBV7-9; CDR3nt: TGTGCCAGCAGCTTAACCGCGTCTGGAAACACCATATATTTT; CDR3aa: CASSLTASGNTIYF
abundance: NA; j_gene: TRBJ2-1; len: 14; d_gene: NA; v_gene: TRBV7-2; CDR3nt: TGTGCCAGCAGCTTAGCGGGGGCCTACTATGAGCAGTTCTTC; CDR3aa: CASSLAGAYYEQFF
abundance: NA; j_gene: TRBJ1-1; len: 18; d_gene: TRBD1; v_gene: TRBV6-2/TRBV6-3; CDR3nt: TGTGCCAGCAGTTACCCTTTGGGTCAGGGGGACCAGAACACTGAAGCTTTCTTT; CDR3aa: CASSYPLGQGDQNTEAFF
abundance: NA; j_gene: TRBJ1-2; len: 15; d_gene: NA; v_gene: TRBV18; CDR3nt: TGTGCCAGCTCACCGACTACGACAGGCAACTATGGCTACACCTTC; CDR3aa: CASSPTTTGNYGYTF
abundance: few; j_gene: TRBJ2-3; len: 14; d_gene: NA; v_gene: TRBV12-5; CDR3nt: TGTGCTAGTGGTTCCGGACAGAGCACAGATACGCAGTATTTT; CDR3aa: CASGSGQSTDTQYF
abundance: NA; j_gene: TRBJ2-2; len: 13; d_gene: NA; v_gene: TRBV28; CDR3nt: TGTGCCACCTATGGGGGGTCCACCGGGGAGCTGTTTTTT; CDR3aa: CATYGGSTGELFF
abundance: many; j_gene: TRBJ2-7; len: 17; d_gene: NA; v_gene: TRBV7-9; CDR3nt: TGTGCCAGCAGCCTCACCCTTGGGGGTAGCACCCCCTACGAGCAGTACTTC; CDR3aa: CASSLTLGGSTPYEQYF
abundance: NA; j_gene: TRBJ1-1; len: 13; d_gene: NA; v_gene: TRBV5-1; CDR3nt: TGCGCCAGCAGCTTGGCGCTGGGCGCTGAAGCTTTCTTT; CDR3aa: CASSLALGAEAFF
abundance: many; j_gene: TRBJ2-5; len: 12; d_gene: NA; v_gene: TRBV10-3; CDR3nt: TGTGCCATCAGTGAGGAATCTGAGACCCAGTACTTC; CDR3aa: CAISEESETQYF
abundance: NA; j_gene: TRBJ2-3; len: 16; d_gene: TRBD2; v_gene: TRBV4-1; CDR3nt: TGCGCCAGCAGCAGACTCCTAGCGGGGGGTGTGGATACGCAGTATTTT; CDR3aa: CASSRLLAGGVDTQYF
abundance: many; j_gene: TRBJ1-2; len: 14; d_gene: TRBD1; v_gene: TRBV12-3/TRBV12-4; CDR3nt: TGTGCCAGCAGTCTGACAGGGTCGTCCCTCGGCTACACCTTC; CDR3aa: CASSLTGSSLGYTF
abundance: few; j_gene: TRBJ2-1; len: 14; d_gene: TRBD2; v_gene: TRBV7-9; CDR3nt: TGTGCCAGCAGCCCACGGACTAGCGTGAATGAGCAGTTCTTC; CDR3aa: CASSPRTSVNEQFF
abundance: NA; j_gene: TRBJ2-3; len: 16; d_gene: NA; v_gene: TRBV20-1; CDR3nt: TGCAGTGCTAGACCAGGGACCCCTAGTGCGACAGATACGCAGTATTTT; CDR3aa: CSARPGTPSATDTQYF
abundance: NA; j_gene: TRBJ2-7; len: 15; d_gene: TRBD1; v_gene: TRBV7-9; CDR3nt: TGTGCCAGCAGCCCACCGACAGGGGAAGGGTACGAGCAGTACTTC; CDR3aa: CASSPPTGEGYEQYF
abundance: NA; j_gene: TRBJ1-5; len: 14; d_gene: TRBD1; v_gene: TRBV2; CDR3nt: TGTGCCAGCAGTACTACGACAGGGACTCAGCCCCGGCATTTT; CDR3aa: CASSTTTGTQPRHF
abundance: NA; j_gene: TRBJ2-1; len: 16; d_gene: NA; v_gene: TRBV5-1; CDR3nt: TGCGCCAGCAGCGGATTCGCAGACAGCGATGGGAATGAGCAGTTCTTC; CDR3aa: CASSGFADSDGNEQFF
abundance: NA; j_gene: TRBJ2-1; len: 17; d_gene: TRBD2; v_gene: TRBV6-6; CDR3nt: TGTGCCAGCAGTTTAAACTCGGGACTAGCGGGAGACAATGAGCAGTTCTTC; CDR3aa: CASSLNSGLAGDNEQFF
abundance: few; j_gene: TRBJ2-1; len: 14; d_gene: NA; v_gene: TRBV28; CDR3nt: TGTGCCAGCAGTTTTGTGGGGGAATACAATGAGCAGTTCTTC; CDR3aa: CASSFVGEYNEQFF
abundance: many; j_gene: TRBJ2-7; len: 10; d_gene: NA; v_gene: TRBV6-5; CDR3nt: TGTGCCAGCAGCCCCCCCGAGCAGTACTTC; CDR3aa: CASSPPEQYF
abundance: NA; j_gene: TRBJ2-1; len: 18; d_gene: TRBD1; v_gene: TRBV12-3/TRBV12-4; CDR3nt: TGTGCCAGCAGAAGACGAGGGACAGCTACAGGCTCCTACAATGAGCAGTTCTTC; CDR3aa: CASRRRGTATGSYNEQFF
abundance: few; j_gene: TRBJ2-5; len: 15; d_gene: TRBD1; v_gene: TRBV5-6; CDR3nt: TGTGCCAGCAGCTCGACCCTGGACAGGCAAGAGACCCAGTACTTC; CDR3aa: CASSSTLDRQETQYF
abundance: few; j_gene: TRBJ2-7; len: 13; d_gene: NA; v_gene: TRBV20-1; CDR3nt: TGCAGTGCTAGGAAACAGACAGGCTACGAGCAGTACTTC; CDR3aa: CSARKQTGYEQYF
abundance: NA; j_gene: TRBJ2-2; len: 13; d_gene: TRBD1; v_gene: TRBV12-3/TRBV12-4; CDR3nt: TGTGCCAGCGGACAGGCCGTCACCGGGGAGCTGTTTTTT; CDR3aa: CASGQAVTGELFF
abundance: NA; j_gene: TRBJ2-4; len: 14; d_gene: NA; v_gene: TRBV13; CDR3nt: TGTGCCAGCAGCGAAACCGGGACAAACAATGAGCAGTACTTC; CDR3aa: CASSETGTNNEQYF
abundance: few; j_gene: TRBJ2-7; len: 14; d_gene: NA; v_gene: TRBV5-1; CDR3nt: TGCGCCAGCAGCTTTACCAAAAGCTCCTACGAGCAGTACTTC; CDR3aa: CASSFTKSSYEQYF
abundance: NA; j_gene: TRBJ1-2; len: 13; d_gene: NA; v_gene: TRBV12-3/TRBV12-4; CDR3nt: TGTGCCAGCAGTTTTGGTTCCCCCATAGACTACACCTTC; CDR3aa: CASSFGSPIDYTF
abundance: NA; j_gene: TRBJ2-7; len: 16; d_gene: TRBD1; v_gene: TRBV7-9; CDR3nt: TGTGCCAGCAGTTACCCCCCGGACAGGGAATCCTACGAGCAGTACTTC; CDR3aa: CASSYPPDRESYEQYF
abundance: NA; j_gene: TRBJ2-3; len: 15; d_gene: TRBD2; v_gene: TRBV2; CDR3nt: TGTGCCAGCAGTGAGGGGTCGGGAGGGCCAGATACGCAGTATTTT; CDR3aa: CASSEGSGGPDTQYF
abundance: NA; j_gene: TRBJ2-3; len: 14; d_gene: NA; v_gene: TRBV12-3/TRBV12-4; CDR3nt: TGTGCCAGCACCGGGTGGGGGTACACAGATACGCAGTATTTT; CDR3aa: CASTGWGYTDTQYF
abundance: many; j_gene: TRBJ2-5; len: 13; d_gene: NA; v_gene: TRBV7-9; CDR3nt: TGTGCCAGCAGCCCACAACCGGGGGAGACCCAGTACTTC; CDR3aa: CASSPQPGETQYF
abundance: NA; j_gene: TRBJ1-2; len: 13; d_gene: NA; v_gene: TRBV29-1; CDR3nt: TGCAGCGTTGAAGGGGAAACTCACTATGGCTACACCTTC; CDR3aa: CSVEGETHYGYTF
abundance: NA; j_gene: TRBJ2-5; len: 14; d_gene: NA; v_gene: TRBV5-1; CDR3nt: TGCGCCAGCACCTCCGGGACCGCCGGGGAGACCCAGTACTTC; CDR3aa: CASTSGTAGETQYF
abundance: few; j_gene: TRBJ2-1; len: 15; d_gene: TRBD2; v_gene: TRBV2; CDR3nt: TGTGCCAGCAGTGGAACTAGCGGGAGGGACAATGAGCAGTTCTTC; CDR3aa: CASSGTSGRDNEQFF
abundance: few; j_gene: TRBJ2-7; len: 15; d_gene: TRBD2; v_gene: TRBV2; CDR3nt: TGTGCCAGCAGAGAGGAGGGACTAGCGGGAGTCGAGCAGTACTTC; CDR3aa: CASREEGLAGVEQYF
abundance: many; j_gene: TRBJ2-1; len: 16; d_gene: TRBD1; v_gene: TRBV20-1; CDR3nt: TGCAGTGCTAGCCCCGGGACAGGGGATTCCTACAATGAGCAGTTCTTC; CDR3aa: CSASPGTGDSYNEQFF
abundance: few; j_gene: TRBJ1-5; len: 15; d_gene: NA; v_gene: TRBV7-2; CDR3nt: TGTGCCAGCAGCTTTGTGGGGGGCGCGAATCAGCCCCAGCATTTT; CDR3aa: CASSFVGGANQPQHF
abundance: NA; j_gene: TRBJ2-5; len: 14; d_gene: TRBD1; v_gene: TRBV11-2; CDR3nt: TGTGCCAGCAGCTTAGGGACAGGGGATAGGACCCAGTACTTC; CDR3aa: CASSLGTGDRTQYF
abundance: NA; j_gene: TRBJ2-1; len: 15; d_gene: TRBD1; v_gene: TRBV6-2/TRBV6-3; CDR3nt: TGTGCCAGCAGTCCGTCCTGGGGACAGTACAATGAGCAGTTCTTC; CDR3aa: CASSPSWGQYNEQFF
abundance: NA; j_gene: TRBJ1-1; len: 15; d_gene: TRBD1; v_gene: TRBV28; CDR3nt: TGTGCCAGCAGCCTACTGACAGGGTTCGATGGGAAAGCTTTCTTT; CDR3aa: CASSLLTGFDGKAFF
abundance: few; j_gene: TRBJ2-6; len: 15; d_gene: TRBD1; v_gene: TRBV7-2; CDR3nt: TGTGCCAGCAGGGACAGGTACTCTGGGGCCAACGTCCTGACTTTC; CDR3aa: CASRDRYSGANVLTF
abundance: NA; j_gene: TRBJ2-3; len: 13; d_gene: NA; v_gene: TRBV7-2; CDR3nt: TGTGCCAGCAGGGGGGGGCGGGAAGATACGCAGTATTTT; CDR3aa: CASRGGREDTQYF